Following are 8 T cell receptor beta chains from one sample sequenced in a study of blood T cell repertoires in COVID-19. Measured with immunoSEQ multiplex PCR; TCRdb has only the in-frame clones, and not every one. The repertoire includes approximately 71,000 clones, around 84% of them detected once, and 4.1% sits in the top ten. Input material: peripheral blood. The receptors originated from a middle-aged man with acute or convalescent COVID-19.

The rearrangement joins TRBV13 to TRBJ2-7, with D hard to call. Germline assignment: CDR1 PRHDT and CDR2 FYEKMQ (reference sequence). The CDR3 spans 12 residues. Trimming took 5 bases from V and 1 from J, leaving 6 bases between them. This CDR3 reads CASSTKSYEQYF. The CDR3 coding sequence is TGTGCCAGCAGCACTAAGTCCTACGAGCAGTACTTC.

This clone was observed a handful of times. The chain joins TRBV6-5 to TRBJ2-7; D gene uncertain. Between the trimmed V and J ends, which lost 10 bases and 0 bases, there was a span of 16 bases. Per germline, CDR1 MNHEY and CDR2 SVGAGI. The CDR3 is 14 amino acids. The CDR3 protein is CATAPASSSYEQYF. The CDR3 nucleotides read TGTGCCACCGCTCCCGCCTCGAGCTCCTACGAGCAGTACTTC.

The CDR3 loop is CASSLTSGSNEQFF. DNA of the CDR3: TGTGCCAGCAGCTTAACTAGCGGGAGTAATGAGCAGTTCTTC. The V gene is TRBV11-3, the J gene TRBJ2-1; 11 bases fit TRBD2. V lost 2 bases, J lost 7 bases, and 1 base stayed unmatched. The CDR3 extends over 14 amino acids. CDR1 SGHNT and CDR2 YENEEA come from the germline V gene.

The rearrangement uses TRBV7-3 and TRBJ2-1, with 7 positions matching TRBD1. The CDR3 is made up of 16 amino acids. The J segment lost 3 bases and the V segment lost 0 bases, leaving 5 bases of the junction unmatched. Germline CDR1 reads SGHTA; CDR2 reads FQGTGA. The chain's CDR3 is CASSLTGTDFYNEQFF. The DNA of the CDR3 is TGTGCCAGCAGCTTAACCGGGACAGATTTCTACAATGAGCAGTTCTTC.

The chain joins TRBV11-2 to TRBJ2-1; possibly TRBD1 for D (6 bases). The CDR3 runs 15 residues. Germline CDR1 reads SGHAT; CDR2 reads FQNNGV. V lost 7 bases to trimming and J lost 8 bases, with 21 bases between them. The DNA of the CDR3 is TGTGCCAGCACCCTTTACATGGGGGCCAGGGATGAGCAGTTCTTC. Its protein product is CASTLYMGARDEQFF.

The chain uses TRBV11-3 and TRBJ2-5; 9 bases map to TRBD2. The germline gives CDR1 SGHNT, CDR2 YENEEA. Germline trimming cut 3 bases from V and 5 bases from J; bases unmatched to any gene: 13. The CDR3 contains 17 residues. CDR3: CASSFGLAGGPVETQYF. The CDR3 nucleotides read TGTGCCAGCAGCTTCGGCTTGGCGGGAGGGCCCGTGGAGACCCAGTACTTC.

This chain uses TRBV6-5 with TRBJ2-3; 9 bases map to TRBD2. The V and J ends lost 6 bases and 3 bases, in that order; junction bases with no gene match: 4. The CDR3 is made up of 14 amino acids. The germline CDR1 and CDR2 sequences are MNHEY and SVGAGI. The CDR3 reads CASRIAGATDTQYF. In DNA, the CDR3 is TGTGCCAGCAGAATAGCGGGGGCTACAGATACGCAGTATTTT.

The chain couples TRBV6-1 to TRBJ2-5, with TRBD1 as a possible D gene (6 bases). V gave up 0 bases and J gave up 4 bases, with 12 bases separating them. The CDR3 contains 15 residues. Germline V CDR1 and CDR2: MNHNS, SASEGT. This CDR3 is CASSEADSYLETQYF. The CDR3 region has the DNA TGTGCCAGCAGTGAAGCGGACAGTTACTTAGAGACCCAGTACTTC.